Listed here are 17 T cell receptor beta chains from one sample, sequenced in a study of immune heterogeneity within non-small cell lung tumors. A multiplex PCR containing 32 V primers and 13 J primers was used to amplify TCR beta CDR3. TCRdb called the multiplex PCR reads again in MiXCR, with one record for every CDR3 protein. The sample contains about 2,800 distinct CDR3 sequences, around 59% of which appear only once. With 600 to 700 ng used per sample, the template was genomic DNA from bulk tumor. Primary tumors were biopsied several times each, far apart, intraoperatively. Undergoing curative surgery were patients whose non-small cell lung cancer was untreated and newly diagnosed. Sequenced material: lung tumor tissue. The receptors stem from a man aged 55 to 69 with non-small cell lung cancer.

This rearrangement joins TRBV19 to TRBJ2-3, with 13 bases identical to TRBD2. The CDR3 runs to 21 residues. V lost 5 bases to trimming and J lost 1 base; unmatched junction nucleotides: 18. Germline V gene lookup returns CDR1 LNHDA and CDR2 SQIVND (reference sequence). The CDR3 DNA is TGTGCCAGTAGTTCCAGGCCCCGGACTAGCGGGAGTTATCAGGGCACAGATACGCAGTATTTT. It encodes CASSSRPRTSGSYQGTDTQYF.

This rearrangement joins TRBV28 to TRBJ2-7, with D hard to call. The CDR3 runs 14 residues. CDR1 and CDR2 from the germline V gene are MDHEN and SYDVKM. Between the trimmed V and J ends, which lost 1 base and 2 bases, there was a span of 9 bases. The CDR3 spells CASSLSRPTYEQYF. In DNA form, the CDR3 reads TGTGCCAGCAGTTTATCCAGGCCAACCTACGAGCAGTACTTC.

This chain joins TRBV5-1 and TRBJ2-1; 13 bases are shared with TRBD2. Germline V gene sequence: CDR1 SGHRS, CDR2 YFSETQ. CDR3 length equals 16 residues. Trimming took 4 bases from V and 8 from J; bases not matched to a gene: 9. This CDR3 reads CASSLRLAGGRDEQFF. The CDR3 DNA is TGCGCCAGCAGCCTGAGACTAGCGGGAGGTCGCGATGAGCAGTTCTTC.

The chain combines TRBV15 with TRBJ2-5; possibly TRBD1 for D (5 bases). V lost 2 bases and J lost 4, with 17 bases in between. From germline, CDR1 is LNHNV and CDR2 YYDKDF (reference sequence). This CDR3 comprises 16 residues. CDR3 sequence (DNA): TGTGCCACCAGCAGAACAGGTTCAGGGTTCGTAGAGACCCAGTACTTC. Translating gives CATSRTGSGFVETQYF.

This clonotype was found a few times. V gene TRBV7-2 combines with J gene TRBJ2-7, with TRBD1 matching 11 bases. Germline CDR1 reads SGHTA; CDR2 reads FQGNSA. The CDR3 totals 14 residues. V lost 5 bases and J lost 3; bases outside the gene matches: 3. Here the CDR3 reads CASSVGTGGYEQYF. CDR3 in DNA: TGTGCCAGCAGCGTGGGGACAGGGGGCTACGAGCAGTACTTC.

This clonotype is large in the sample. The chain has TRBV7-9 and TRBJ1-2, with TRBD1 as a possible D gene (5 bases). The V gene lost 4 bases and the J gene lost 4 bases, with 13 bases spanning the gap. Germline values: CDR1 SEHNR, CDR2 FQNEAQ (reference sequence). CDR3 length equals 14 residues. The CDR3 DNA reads TGTGCCAGCAGCTCCAGCGGGGCGAGCTATGGCTACACCTTC. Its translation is CASSSSGASYGYTF.

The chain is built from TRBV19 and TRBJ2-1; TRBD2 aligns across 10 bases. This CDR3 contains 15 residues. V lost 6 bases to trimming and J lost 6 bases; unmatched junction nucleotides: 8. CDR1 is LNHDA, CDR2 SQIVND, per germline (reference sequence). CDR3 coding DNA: TGTGCCAGTAGGCAAAGCGGGAGGGGAGGCAATGAGCAGTTCTTC. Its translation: CASRQSGRGGNEQFF.

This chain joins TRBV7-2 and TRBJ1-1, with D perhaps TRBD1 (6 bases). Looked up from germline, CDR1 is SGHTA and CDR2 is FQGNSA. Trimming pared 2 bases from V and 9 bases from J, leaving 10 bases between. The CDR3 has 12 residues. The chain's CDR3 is CASSLTGSQAFF. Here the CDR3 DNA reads TGTGCCAGCAGCTTAACAGGGTCCCAAGCTTTCTTT.

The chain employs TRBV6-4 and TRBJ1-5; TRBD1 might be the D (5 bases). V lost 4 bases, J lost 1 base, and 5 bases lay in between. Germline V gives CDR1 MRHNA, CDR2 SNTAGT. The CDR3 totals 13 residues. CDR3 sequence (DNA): TGTGCCAGCAGTGGGGACAGCAATCAGCCCCAGCATTTT. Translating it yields CASSGDSNQPQHF.

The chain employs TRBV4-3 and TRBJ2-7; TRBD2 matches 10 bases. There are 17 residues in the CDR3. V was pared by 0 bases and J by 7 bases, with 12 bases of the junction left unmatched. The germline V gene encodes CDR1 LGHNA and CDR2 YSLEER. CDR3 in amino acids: CASSQDWTGTSAGEQYF. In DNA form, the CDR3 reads TGCGCCAGCAGCCAAGATTGGACCGGGACTAGCGCGGGGGAGCAGTACTTC.

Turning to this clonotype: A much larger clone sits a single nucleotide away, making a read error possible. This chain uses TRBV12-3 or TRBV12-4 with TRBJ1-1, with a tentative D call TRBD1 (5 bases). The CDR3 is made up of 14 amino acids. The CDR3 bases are TGTGCCAGCAGCACGGGACCGATGAACACTGAATCTTTCTTT. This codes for CASSTGPMNTESFF.

The CDR3 here is CALGRGANVLTF. The CDR3 DNA sequence: TGTGCCCTGGGGCGTGGGGCCAACGTCCTGACTTTC. The chain joins TRBV7-2 to TRBJ2-6; the D gene is possibly TRBD1 (5 bases). Trimming cost V 11 bases and J 3 bases, with 8 bases left between them. Germline V gene sequence: CDR1 SGHTA, CDR2 FQGNSA. CDR3 length: 12 residues.

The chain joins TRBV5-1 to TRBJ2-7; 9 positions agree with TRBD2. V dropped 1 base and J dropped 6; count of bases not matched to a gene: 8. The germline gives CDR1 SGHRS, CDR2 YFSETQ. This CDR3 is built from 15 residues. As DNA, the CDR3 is TGCGCCAGCAGCTTGAATAGCGGGAGCCTTGGCGAGCAGTACTTC. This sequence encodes CASSLNSGSLGEQYF. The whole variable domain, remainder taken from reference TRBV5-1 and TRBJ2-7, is KAGVTQTPRYLIKTRGQQVTLSCSPISGHRSVSWYQQTPGQGLQFLFEYFSETQRNKGNFPGRFSGRQFSNSRSEMNVSTLELGDSALYLCASSLNSGSLGEQYFGPGTRLTVT.

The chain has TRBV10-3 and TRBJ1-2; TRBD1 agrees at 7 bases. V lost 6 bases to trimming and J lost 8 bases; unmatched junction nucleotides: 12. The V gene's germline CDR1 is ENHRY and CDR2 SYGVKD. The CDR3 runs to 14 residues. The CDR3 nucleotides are TGTGCCATCAGAGTCGACAGGGCCTTTGGGGGCTACACCTTC. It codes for CAIRVDRAFGGYTF.

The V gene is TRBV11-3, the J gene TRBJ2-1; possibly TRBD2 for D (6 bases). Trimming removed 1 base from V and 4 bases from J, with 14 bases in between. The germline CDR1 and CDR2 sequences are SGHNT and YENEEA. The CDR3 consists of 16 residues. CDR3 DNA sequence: TGTGCCAGCAGCTTAGGTTCGGCGGGACGATACAATGAGCAGTTCTTC. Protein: CASSLGSAGRYNEQFF.

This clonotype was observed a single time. The CDR3 DNA reads as TGTGCCAGCAGCTTGCCCGGGAGAAATTCCCAAGAGACCCAGTACTTC. Translating it yields CASSLPGRNSQETQYF. The chain joins TRBV5-6 to TRBJ2-5; a weak D match, TRBD2 (6 bases). The CDR3 runs to 16 residues. The germline gives CDR1 SGHDT, CDR2 YYEEEE. Trimming removed 1 base at V and 1 base at J, with 14 bases between. Based on the CDR3 plus reference TRBV5-6 and TRBJ2-5, the full variable domain is DAGVTQSPTHLIKTRGQQVTLRCSPKSGHDTVSWYQQALGQGPQFIFQYYEEEERQRGNFPDRFSGHQFPNYSSELNVNALLLGDSALYLCASSLPGRNSQETQYFGPGTRLLVL.

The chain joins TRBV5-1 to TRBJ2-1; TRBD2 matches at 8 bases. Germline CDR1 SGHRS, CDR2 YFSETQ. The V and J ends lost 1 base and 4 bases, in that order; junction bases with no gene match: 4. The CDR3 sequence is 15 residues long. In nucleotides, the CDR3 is TGCGCCAGCAGCTTGAGTGCGGGAGGTTACAATGAGCAGTTCTTC. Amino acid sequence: CASSLSAGGYNEQFF.